The 9 T cell receptor beta chains below all came from one sample that was sequenced in a study of shared clonotypes between healthy human individuals. The table came from immunoSEQ multiplex PCR; TCRdb's copy has only in-frame clones and leaves some out. This sample has around 690,000 clones, with 90% found just once. Specimen: memory CD8+ T cells from PBMCs. Subset described: CD45RO+ cells pooled with CCR7-negative TemRA cells. These receptor sequences come from a man aged 18 to 30 in good health. Some clones in this sample may be carry-over from other donors' samples.

The V gene is TRBV6-6, the J gene TRBJ1-1, with D perhaps TRBD1 (5 bases). This CDR3 is 14 amino acids long. Trimming removed 5 bases from V and 0 bases from J, with 10 bases in between. Germline CDR1 is MNHNY and CDR2 is SVGAGI (reference sequence). CDR3 DNA sequence: TGTGCCAGCAGTCAGGGACGTTTGAACACTGAAGCTTTCTTT. It translates to CASSQGRLNTEAFF.

V usage is TRBV5-5 and J usage is TRBJ1-1; tentatively, D is TRBD1 (6 bases). CDR3 length equals 16 residues. Trimming removed 4 bases from V and 3 bases from J, with 19 bases in between. Germline V gene data show CDR1 as SGHKS and CDR2 as YYEKEE (reference sequence). The CDR3 loop is CASSATDRRLDTEAFF. The CDR3 region has the DNA TGTGCCAGCAGCGCGACCGACAGGAGGTTGGACACTGAAGCTTTCTTT.

The rearrangement uses TRBV11-2 and TRBJ2-5, with 7 bases that match TRBD1. The CDR3 runs 15 residues. Trimming cost V 7 bases and J 1 base; bases outside gene matches: 9. Germline assignment: CDR1 SGHAT and CDR2 FQNNGV. The CDR3 region is CASTEGAGIQETQYF. In DNA, the CDR3 is TGTGCCAGCACCGAGGGGGCTGGTATCCAAGAGACCCAGTACTTC.

This chain uses TRBV29-1 with TRBJ1-1, with D hard to call. Germline values: CDR1 SQVTM, CDR2 ANQGSEA. The V end lost 7 bases, the J end lost 6 bases, and 15 bases lay between the germline ends. The CDR3 totals 12 residues. CDR3 in amino acids: CSAPHEGAEAFF. The CDR3 nucleotides are TGCAGCGCTCCACATGAAGGCGCTGAAGCTTTCTTT.

V is TRBV7-9 and J is TRBJ2-7; TRBD2 matches 13 bases. V lost 5 bases and J lost 7; bases outside the gene matches: 11. The germline gives CDR1 SEHNR, CDR2 FQNEAQ (reference sequence). The CDR3 length is 16 residues. The chain's CDR3 is CASSARTSGSPGEQYF. The DNA for the CDR3 is TGTGCCAGCAGCGCCCGGACTAGCGGGAGTCCGGGAGAGCAGTACTTC.

This clone was seen more than once but under ten times. The chain has TRBV10-2 and TRBJ2-7; 9 bases fit TRBD1. The CDR3 is 14 amino acids. Germline trimming cut 6 bases from V and 2 bases from J; bases unmatched to any gene: 5. The germline V gene encodes CDR1 WSHSY and CDR2 SAAADI. The CDR3 loop is CASRAQGAAYEQYF. The DNA for the CDR3 is TGCGCCAGCAGAGCACAGGGGGCTGCCTACGAGCAGTACTTC.

The chain employs TRBV4-2 and TRBJ1-2; TRBD1 aligns across 9 bases. The length of the CDR3 is 13 residues. The V gene end was trimmed by 11 bases and the J gene end by 4 bases; junction bases not matched to a gene: 8. CDR1 is LGHNA, CDR2 YNFKEQ, per germline. This chain's CDR3 is CASAPGQGYGYTF. CDR3 sequence (DNA): TGTGCCTCCGCGCCGGGACAGGGCTATGGCTACACCTTC.

The chain uses TRBV12-5 and TRBJ2-1, with TRBD2 matching 7 bases. The CDR3 length is 18 residues. J gave up 1 base and V 6 bases, and 15 bases lay outside the gene matches. Germline CDR1 LGHNT, CDR2 FRNRAP. CDR3 loop: CASGLGLREGWSYNEQFF. The CDR3 coding sequence is TGTGCTAGTGGCCTGGGACTAAGGGAGGGTTGGTCCTACAATGAGCAGTTCTTC.

The genes are TRBV5-1 and TRBJ2-1, with TRBD2 identical over 7 bases. CDR3 size: 14 residues. In germline, CDR1 is SGHRS, CDR2 YFSETQ. J gave up 8 bases and V 4 bases, and 9 bases lay outside the gene matches. Written as DNA, the CDR3 is TGCGCCAGCAGCAGAGGACTAGTGATCTATGAGCAGTTCTTC. Translation gives CASSRGLVIYEQFF.